This passage covers 21 T cell receptor beta chains from one sample sequenced in a study of identical twins. MiXCR, applied by TCRdb to the 5' RACE reads, yields one record per CDR3 protein. The sample gives 450,000 to 600,000 distinct CDR3 sequences, 20% to 25% of which show up once; more than 0.4% is in the top ten. These data also featured in a second study, about yellow fever vaccine responses in identical twins.

Sequenced: CD4+ T cells sorted from blood. The receptors stem from a woman aged 18-29 years in good health.

The chain joins TRBV10-3 to TRBJ1-1, with a possible D match to TRBD1 (6 bases). In germline, CDR1 is ENHRY, CDR2 SYGVKD. V gave up 7 bases and J gave up 0 bases, with 15 bases separating them. The CDR3 sequence is 15 residues long. CDR3 sequence: CAITPTGDLNTEAFF. DNA of the CDR3: TGTGCCATCACCCCGACAGGAGACCTGAACACTGAAGCTTTCTTT.

The sample holds a few counts of this clonotype. This rearrangement joins TRBV5-1 to TRBJ2-2, with D tentatively TRBD1 (6 bases). The germline gives CDR1 SGHRS, CDR2 YFSETQ. V lost 2 bases, J lost 4 bases, and 30 bases lay in between. This CDR3 contains 21 residues. CDR3 in amino acids: CASSFFLLSIRGPGSTGELFF. The CDR3 nucleotides read TGCGCCAGCAGCTTTTTTTTGTTATCGATCAGGGGTCCGGGTTCCACCGGGGAGCTGTTTTTT.

The chain joins TRBV7-2 to TRBJ2-1; the D gene is possibly TRBD2 (7 bases). The CDR3 runs to 16 residues. Germline CDR1 is SGHTA and CDR2 is FQGNSA. The V end was cut by 5 bases, the J end by 8 bases, with 22 bases between. The CDR3 bases are TGTGCCAGCAGCCCTAATTTACGGGGCGGGGGCGATGAGCAGTTCTTC. Protein: CASSPNLRGGGDEQFF.

J is TRBJ1-2 and V is TRBV10-3; 7 bases align to TRBD1. The CDR3 spans 14 residues. V lost 3 bases, J lost 4 bases, and 5 bases stayed unmatched. Germline values: CDR1 ENHRY, CDR2 SYGVKD. This chain's CDR3 is CAISESGQSYGYTF. For the CDR3, the DNA is TGTGCCATCAGTGAATCGGGACAGAGCTATGGCTACACCTTC.

This clonotype was counted between two and nine times. The chain joins TRBV7-8 to TRBJ2-7; no firm D call. CDR1 and CDR2 from the germline V gene are SGHVS and FQNEAQ. The CDR3 loop spans 14 amino acids. Trimming pared 3 bases from V and 1 base from J, leaving 10 bases between. The CDR3: CASSFLDKSYEQYF. CDR3 nucleotides: TGTGCCAGCAGCTTCCTCGACAAGTCCTACGAGCAGTACTTC.

The rearrangement uses TRBV12-3 or TRBV12-4 and TRBJ2-1, with D hard to call. Between the trimmed V and J ends, which lost 4 bases and 5 bases, there was a span of 9 bases. The CDR3 runs to 13 residues. Here the CDR3 reads CASSSSDDNEQFF. The CDR3 nucleotides are TGTGCCAGCAGTTCCTCGGACGACAATGAGCAGTTCTTC.

J is TRBJ2-2 and V is TRBV20-1; D is possibly TRBD2 (5 bases). With 5 bases removed from V and 3 bases from J, the gap between germline ends came to 13 bases. The CDR3 has 14 residues. CDR1 and CDR2 from the germline V gene are DFQATT and SNEGSKA (reference sequence). The CDR3, as DNA: TGCAGTGCTGACCCGGGATACTACACCGGGGAGCTGTTTTTT. Its protein product is CSADPGYYTGELFF.

The genes are TRBV12-3 or TRBV12-4 and TRBJ2-7; a weak D match, TRBD2 (5 bases). Deletions cut 6 bases from V and 5 bases from J, with 17 bases between. This CDR3 spans 14 amino acids. The CDR3 loop is CASSPAGFVNEQYF. CDR3 DNA: TGTGCCAGCAGCCCCGCGGGTTTCGTAAACGAGCAGTACTTC.

J is TRBJ2-5 and V is TRBV29-1; unclear D gene. The V gene's germline CDR1 is SQVTM and CDR2 ANQGSEA. The CDR3 loop spans 16 amino acids. Trimming removed 2 bases at V and 0 bases at J, with 16 bases between. The CDR3 spells CSVESTRNMYQETQYF. In DNA form, the CDR3 reads TGCAGCGTTGAAAGTACCAGGAACATGTACCAAGAGACCCAGTACTTC.

In its sample, this clonotype was seen a few times. The chain is built from TRBV5-1 and TRBJ1-1; D gene ambiguous. V dropped 0 bases and J dropped 2 bases, with 8 bases sitting between them. CDR3 length equals 14 residues. Germline CDR1 reads SGHRS; CDR2 reads YFSETQ. CDR3 in amino acids: CASSLVGDNTEAFF. The DNA of the CDR3 is TGCGCCAGCAGCTTGGTCGGAGATAACACTGAAGCTTTCTTT. Full variable domain (outside the CDR3, taken from reference TRBV5-1 and TRBJ1-1): KAGVTQTPRYLIKTRGQQVTLSCSPISGHRSVSWYQQTPGQGLQFLFEYFSETQRNKGNFPGRFSGRQFSNSRSEMNVSTLELGDSALYLCASSLVGDNTEAFFGQGTRLTVV.

There are a few counts of this clonotype. The V gene is TRBV28, the J gene TRBJ1-6; D is uncertain. Trimming took 10 bases from V and 6 from J, leaving 10 bases between them. CDR1 MDHEN and CDR2 SYDVKM come from the germline V gene. This CDR3 spans 12 amino acids. CDR3 DNA: TGTGCCACCAAGCAGCCTAATTCACCCCTCCACTTT. Residues: CATKQPNSPLHF.

This clonotype was counted between two and nine times. The V gene is TRBV14, the J gene TRBJ1-1; no clear D. The CDR3 runs 13 residues. V was pared by 4 bases and J by 8 bases, with 14 bases between. Germline assignment: CDR1 SGHDN and CDR2 FVKESK. CDR3 sequence (DNA): TGTGCCAGCAGCCCGCTGGAGGTGAGAGAAGCTTTCTTT. This translates into CASSPLEVREAFF.

The chain combines TRBV11-1 with TRBJ2-3, with D possibly being TRBD1 (6 bases). Trimming left V 5 bases short and J 3 bases short, with 18 bases between. Germline-derived CDR1 and CDR2 are SGHAT and FQDESV (reference sequence). This CDR3 has 16 residues. Written as DNA, the CDR3 is TGTGCCAGCAGCCCCCGCACAGGGTTTCAAACAGATACGCAGTATTTT. Its translation is CASSPRTGFQTDTQYF.

This clonotype turned up a few times. The V and J genes are TRBV27 and TRBJ1-5; D call uncertain. CDR3 length: 13 amino acids. The V end was cut by 2 bases, the J end by 10 bases, with 12 bases between. Germline V gene data show CDR1 as MNHEY and CDR2 as SMNVEV (reference sequence). The CDR3 spells CASSLTVLGPQHF. As DNA, the CDR3 is TGTGCCAGCAGTTTAACTGTCTTAGGACCCCAGCATTTT.

J is TRBJ2-2 and V is TRBV12-3 or TRBV12-4; no firm D call. CDR3 length equals 15 residues. Trimming pared 6 bases from V and 0 bases from J, leaving 11 bases between. The CDR3 region has the DNA TGTGCCAGCAGCCTCAGGAGCCCGAACACCGGGGAGCTGTTTTTT. Translating it yields CASSLRSPNTGELFF.

This clonotype has only a few counts. This chain joins TRBV6-5 and TRBJ1-4; no firm D call. CDR1 and CDR2 from the germline V gene are MNHEY and SVGAGI. CDR3 length: 14 amino acids. Trimming cost V 2 bases and J 5 bases, with 9 bases left between them. The CDR3 DNA sequence: TGTGCCAGCAGTTACGGCTCGAGAAATGAAAAACTGTTTTTT. Its protein is CASSYGSRNEKLFF.

This clonotype showed up just a few times. V usage is TRBV5-1 and J usage is TRBJ2-7; 8 nucleotides line up with TRBD1. This CDR3 comprises 17 residues. V lost 4 bases to trimming and J lost 2 bases; unmatched junction nucleotides: 14. Per germline, CDR1 SGHRS and CDR2 YFSETQ. CDR3 protein: CASSVKPRDRKTYEQYF. The CDR3, as DNA: TGCGCCAGCAGCGTTAAACCCCGGGACAGGAAGACCTACGAGCAGTACTTC.

This chain uses TRBV7-9 with TRBJ2-5; tentatively, D is TRBD2 (5 bases). CDR1 and CDR2 (germline): SEHNR, FQNEAQ (reference sequence). V was trimmed by 4 bases and J by 5 bases, leaving 17 bases between them. The CDR3 totals 15 residues. CDR3 nucleotide sequence: TGTGCCAGCAGCTCCCCAAGGACTTACCTGGAGACCCAGTACTTC. Translated, it gives CASSSPRTYLETQYF.

CDR3 protein: CASSSPLAGNNEQFF. The CDR3 DNA is TGTGCCAGCAGCAGCCCCCTAGCGGGAAACAATGAGCAGTTCTTC. V usage is TRBV11-3 and J usage is TRBJ2-1; TRBD2 agrees at 9 bases. With 5 bases clipped from V and 5 bases from J, the junction kept 7 bases outside the gene matches. CDR3 size: 15 residues. Germline CDR1 reads SGHNT; CDR2 reads YENEEA.

V is TRBV10-3 and J is TRBJ2-5; D not resolved. V was clipped by 0 bases and J by 3 bases, with 8 bases between them. The CDR3 loop spans 14 amino acids. The germline CDR1 and CDR2 sequences are ENHRY and SYGVKD. In DNA, the CDR3 is TGTGCCATCAGTGAGTCGTTTGCGGAAGAGACCCAGTACTTC. It encodes CAISESFAEETQYF.

The chain employs TRBV7-7 and TRBJ2-1; 8 bases are shared with TRBD2. The V gene's germline CDR1 is SSHAT and CDR2 FNYEAQ (reference sequence). With 10 bases clipped from V and 7 bases from J, the junction kept 9 bases outside the gene matches. The CDR3 runs 13 residues. The CDR3 nucleotides read TGTGCCATCTCTAGCGGGCAAGGGAATGAGCAGTTCTTC. This encodes CAISSGQGNEQFF.